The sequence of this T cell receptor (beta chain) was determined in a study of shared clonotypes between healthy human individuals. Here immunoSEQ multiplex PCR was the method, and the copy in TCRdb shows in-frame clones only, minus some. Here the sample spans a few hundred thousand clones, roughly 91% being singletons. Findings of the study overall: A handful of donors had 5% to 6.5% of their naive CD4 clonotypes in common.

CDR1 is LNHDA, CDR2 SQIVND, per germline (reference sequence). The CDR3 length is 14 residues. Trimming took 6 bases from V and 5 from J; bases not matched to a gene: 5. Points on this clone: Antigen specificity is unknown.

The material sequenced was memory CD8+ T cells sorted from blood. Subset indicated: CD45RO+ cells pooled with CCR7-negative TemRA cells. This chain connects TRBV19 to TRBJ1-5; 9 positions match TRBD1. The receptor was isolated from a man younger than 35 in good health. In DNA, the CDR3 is TGTGCCAGTAGCGAGGACAGGGGCGATCAGCCCCAGCATTTT. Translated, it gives CASSEDRGDQPQHF.